The entry below describes one T cell receptor beta chain. Enrolment of Seattle patients took place during active infection, and they were followed longitudinally. Under the authors' procedure: Nucleated cell number was recorded as an estimate derived from reference gene primer amplification. Data came from immunoSEQ multiplex PCR; TCRdb stores just in-frame clones and leaves some out. That table supplies the V and J calls and clone size; D and trimming were determined from the DNA. The sample includes about 76,000 clones, 75% to 85% of them seen just once. The source of the sample is a study of blood T cell repertoires in COVID-19. V lost 5 bases, J lost 7 bases, and 12 bases stayed unmatched. CDR3 size: 16 residues. Germline values: CDR1 SEHNR, CDR2 FQNEAQ (reference sequence).

Sequencing used peripheral blood. The chain uses TRBV7-9 and TRBJ1-1; 11 bases align to TRBD1. The TCR originated in a man aged 50-59 years with COVID-19, enrolled during active disease. The CDR3 DNA is TGTGCCAGCAGCCGACGCCCGGGACAGGGGGTGGGTGAAGCTTTCTTT. Protein sequence: CASSRRPGQGVGEAFF.